These 22 T cell receptor beta chains share one sample of origin, sequenced in a study of cytotoxic CD8 clonotypes in ibrutinib-treated CLL. Method: immunoSEQ multiplex PCR; TCRdb's copy keeps in-frame clones and lacks some. The sample contains some 170,000 clones, about 88% of which appear only once. This sample comprised PBMCs, obtained at disease progression, from a patient treated with ibrutinib. These receptors were collected from a human donor with chronic lymphocytic leukemia.

This clone came up once. V and J are TRBV19 and TRBJ2-7; TRBD1 agrees at 12 bases. The CDR3 covers 11 residues. Germline CDR1 LNHDA, CDR2 SQIVND (reference sequence). The trim removed 8 bases at V and 10 bases at J, leaving 3 bases unmatched. CDR3 nucleotide sequence: TGTGCCAGTGCCGGGACAGGGGGCCAGTACTTC. This translates into CASAGTGGQYF.

This clone was detected only a few times. This rearrangement joins TRBV21-1 to TRBJ2-7. TRBV21-1 is a listed pseudogene. CDR3 size: 16 residues. CDR3 in DNA: TGTGCCAGCAGCAAAGGGGGGGCCGGACCCTCCTACGAGCAGTACTTC. Protein sequence: CASSKGGAGPSYEQYF.

CDR3 DNA: TGTGCCAGCAGCTTAGACTGGCGGGGGGGGTCCTACGAGCAGTACTTC. Its protein is CASSLDWRGGSYEQYF. The rearrangement uses TRBV7-2 and TRBJ2-7; the match to TRBD2 covers 9 bases. With 1 base clipped from V and 1 base from J, the junction kept 5 bases outside the gene matches. Germline values: CDR1 SGHTA, CDR2 FQGNSA. This CDR3 has 16 amino acids.

The gene calls are TRBV19 and TRBJ1-2; TRBD1 matches 8 bases. The CDR3 is 14 residues long. V shed 4 bases and J 3 bases; nucleotides not matched to a gene: 4. CDR1 is LNHDA, CDR2 SQIVND, per germline (reference sequence). The DNA of the CDR3 is TGTGCCAGTAGTAAGGGACAGGCCGACTATGGCTACACCTTC. Translating it yields CASSKGQADYGYTF. Looking up the rest from reference TRBV19 and TRBJ1-2 gives the full variable domain: DGGITQSPKYLFRKEGQNVTLSCEQNLNHDAMYWYRQDPGQGLRLIYYSQIVNDFQKGDIAEGYSVSREKKESFPLTVTSAQKNPTAFYLCASSKGQADYGYTFGSGTRLTVV.

The chain joins TRBV28 to TRBJ2-7; D is unclear. The V end lost 3 bases, the J end lost 0 bases, and 12 bases lay between the germline ends. Germline V gene sequence: CDR1 MDHEN, CDR2 SYDVKM. This CDR3 region has 15 residues. CDR3 DNA sequence: TGTGCCAGCAGTTTGCTGCGGACGGTCTCCTACGAGCAGTACTTC. Its protein is CASSLLRTVSYEQYF.

In this sample, this clone turned up a few times. The CDR3 nucleotides read TGTGCCAGCAGTCAACCCGACAGGGGATCCTACGAGCAGTACTTC. Translation: CASSQPDRGSYEQYF. V gene TRBV7-9 combines with J gene TRBJ2-7, with TRBD1 matching 8 bases. In germline, CDR1 is SEHNR, CDR2 FQNEAQ (reference sequence). The CDR3 length is 15 residues. The V segment lost 6 bases and the J segment 1 base; nucleotides outside the gene matches: 8.

The chain recombines TRBV11-3 with TRBJ2-7; possibly TRBD1 for D (5 bases). The CDR3 loop spans 12 amino acids. Germline lookup yields CDR1 SGHNT and CDR2 YENEEA. The ends were cut back, 4 bases at V and 3 bases at J, with 7 bases in the middle. The CDR3 nucleotides are TGTGCCAGCAGCTCGGACATCTACGAGCAGTACTTC. This translates into CASSSDIYEQYF.

A few counts support this clone. Other DNA sequences in the sample encode the same CDR3. The rearrangement links TRBV5-1 to TRBJ2-6; no firm D call. Looked up from germline, CDR1 is SGHRS and CDR2 is YFSETQ. This CDR3 has 15 amino acids. V was pared by 4 bases and J by 0 bases, with 8 bases between. The CDR3 is CASSPRSSGANVLTF. The DNA of the CDR3 is TGCGCCAGCAGCCCTCGATCCTCTGGGGCCAACGTCCTGACTTTC.

The chain recombines TRBV5-1 with TRBJ2-7; TRBD2 is a possible D gene (5 bases). V lost 0 bases to trimming and J lost 3 bases, with 16 bases between them. The CDR3 length is 16 residues. The germline V gene has CDR1 SGHRS and CDR2 YFSETQ. The CDR3 coding sequence is TGCGCCAGCAGCTTGGGGCTAGCCTTTACCGGCTACGAGCAGTACTTC. The encoded protein is CASSLGLAFTGYEQYF.

The V gene is TRBV6-5, the J gene TRBJ2-7, with 13 bases that match TRBD2. Germline-derived CDR1 and CDR2 are MNHEY and SVGAGI. V lost 4 bases to trimming and J lost 3 bases; unmatched junction nucleotides: 0. The length of the CDR3 is 14 residues. CDR3 region: CASSWTSGSYEQYF. The CDR3 DNA sequence: TGTGCCAGCAGTTGGACTAGCGGGAGCTACGAGCAGTACTTC.

This clone was seen just once. J is TRBJ1-2 and V is TRBV20-1; no firm D call. This CDR3 is built from 11 residues. The germline CDR1 and CDR2 sequences are DFQATT and SNEGSKA (reference sequence). Trimming took off 4 bases at V and 5 bases at J, with 8 bases between the two ends. The CDR3 loop is CSATSRYGYTF. CDR3 DNA sequence: TGCAGTGCTACCTCTCGGTATGGCTACACCTTC.

This chain uses TRBV7-7 with TRBJ2-7; 7 bases are shared with TRBD1. This CDR3 region has 13 residues. V lost 5 bases to trimming and J lost 7 bases; unmatched junction nucleotides: 8. Germline V gene sequence: CDR1 SSHAT, CDR2 FNYEAQ (reference sequence). The CDR3 reads CASSPRQGMEQYF. The CDR3, as DNA: TGTGCCAGCAGCCCGAGACAGGGTATGGAGCAGTACTTC.

This sequence joins TRBV7-6 and TRBJ2-3, with 11 positions matching TRBD2. CDR1 and CDR2 (germline): SGHVS, FNYEAQ. The ends lost 6 bases at V and 8 bases at J; junction bases unmatched: 10. The CDR3 covers 15 residues. The CDR3 sequence: CASSFTSGSLGTQYF. CDR3 DNA sequence: TGTGCCAGCAGTTTCACTAGCGGGAGTTTAGGTACGCAGTATTTT.

The V gene is TRBV6-4, the J gene TRBJ1-5; the D gene is possibly TRBD1 (6 bases). Germline lookup yields CDR1 MRHNA and CDR2 SNTAGT. This CDR3 is 14 amino acids long. V was cut by 6 bases and J by 0 bases, with 9 bases left in between. The CDR3 is CASSRQASNQPQHF. The CDR3 nucleotides are TGTGCCAGCAGCCGACAGGCTAGCAATCAGCCCCAGCATTTT.

V and J are TRBV7-6 and TRBJ2-7; 8 nucleotides match TRBD2. The V gene's germline CDR1 is SGHVS and CDR2 FNYEAQ. J gave up 3 bases and V 7 bases, and 5 bases lay outside the gene matches. The CDR3 contains 13 residues. The CDR3 DNA follows: TGTGCCAGCACGCGGGGGGACCGCTACGAGCAGTACTTC. Protein: CASTRGDRYEQYF.

This clone was detected a few times. The chain recombines TRBV5-1 with TRBJ1-1, with a tentative D call TRBD1 (5 bases). CDR1 and CDR2 from the germline V gene are SGHRS and YFSETQ. The V end lost 1 base, the J end lost 1 base, and 5 bases lay between the germline ends. This CDR3 is built from 13 residues. The CDR3: CASSLTGNTEAFF. The CDR3 region has the DNA TGCGCCAGCAGCTTGACAGGGAACACTGAAGCTTTCTTT.

The V call is TRBV7-6, the J call TRBJ2-7; 7 bases align to TRBD2. CDR3 size: 15 residues. J gave up 3 bases and V 1 base, and 6 bases lay outside the gene matches. The germline V gene encodes CDR1 SGHVS and CDR2 FNYEAQ. CDR3 amino acids: CASSLDGTTNYEQYF. Written as DNA, the CDR3 is TGTGCCAGCAGCTTAGACGGGACTACTAACTACGAGCAGTACTTC.

This clone has just one count. The chain combines TRBV5-1 with TRBJ2-5, with a tentative D call TRBD1 (5 bases). With 0 bases removed from V and 1 base from J, the gap between germline ends came to 19 bases. The CDR3 covers 18 residues. Germline V gene sequence: CDR1 SGHRS, CDR2 YFSETQ. In DNA, the CDR3 is TGCGCCAGCAGCTTGGAAGTGTGGGGCAGCAACTTCCAAGAGACCCAGTACTTC. This codes for CASSLEVWGSNFQETQYF. Complete variable domain (other parts from reference TRBV5-1 and TRBJ2-5): KAGVTQTPRYLIKTRGQQVTLSCSPISGHRSVSWYQQTPGQGLQFLFEYFSETQRNKGNFPGRFSGRQFSNSRSEMNVSTLELGDSALYLCASSLEVWGSNFQETQYFGPGTRLLVL.

The gene calls are TRBV6-1 and TRBJ1-2, with 7 bases aligning to TRBD1. Germline CDR1 and CDR2: MNHNS and SASEGT. CDR3 size: 15 residues. Germline trimming cut 2 bases from V and 6 bases from J; bases unmatched to any gene: 9. CDR3 sequence reads: CASSETGDGGDGYTF. Here the CDR3 DNA reads TGTGCCAGCAGTGAAACAGGGGACGGAGGCGATGGCTACACCTTC.

V and J are TRBV2 and TRBJ1-5; the D is unclear. Germline CDR1 reads SNHLY; CDR2 reads FYNNEI. The CDR3 extends over 14 amino acids. V lost 1 base and J lost 7, with 11 bases in between. The CDR3 DNA sequence: TGTGCCAGCAGTGAAGTTATCGGCGGGCAGCCCCAGCATTTT. It encodes CASSEVIGGQPQHF. Drawing the rest from reference TRBV2 and TRBJ1-5, the complete variable domain is EPEVTQTPSHQVTQMGQEVILRCVPISNHLYFYWYRQILGQKVEFLVSFYNNEISEKSEIFDDQFSVERPDGSNFTLKIRSTKLEDSAMYFCASSEVIGGQPQHFGDGTRLSIL.

This chain joins TRBV27 and TRBJ1-1, with a possible D match to TRBD1 (6 bases). The CDR3 totals 14 residues. Germline V gene data show CDR1 as MNHEY and CDR2 as SMNVEV (reference sequence). V dropped 6 bases and J dropped 5 bases, with 16 bases sitting between them. The CDR3 region is CASSLGGGGTEAFF. The CDR3 DNA sequence: TGTGCCAGCAGCCTCGGAGGGGGGGGGACTGAAGCTTTCTTT.

The chain has TRBV12-5 and TRBJ2-2, with D maybe TRBD1 (6 bases). The CDR3 has 15 residues. From germline, CDR1 is LGHNT and CDR2 FRNRAP. The V gene lost 6 bases and the J gene lost 1 base, with 12 bases spanning the gap. The CDR3 nucleotides are TGTGCTAGTGGCTCCGGGACACAGAACACCGGGGAGCTGTTTTTT. It specifies CASGSGTQNTGELFF.